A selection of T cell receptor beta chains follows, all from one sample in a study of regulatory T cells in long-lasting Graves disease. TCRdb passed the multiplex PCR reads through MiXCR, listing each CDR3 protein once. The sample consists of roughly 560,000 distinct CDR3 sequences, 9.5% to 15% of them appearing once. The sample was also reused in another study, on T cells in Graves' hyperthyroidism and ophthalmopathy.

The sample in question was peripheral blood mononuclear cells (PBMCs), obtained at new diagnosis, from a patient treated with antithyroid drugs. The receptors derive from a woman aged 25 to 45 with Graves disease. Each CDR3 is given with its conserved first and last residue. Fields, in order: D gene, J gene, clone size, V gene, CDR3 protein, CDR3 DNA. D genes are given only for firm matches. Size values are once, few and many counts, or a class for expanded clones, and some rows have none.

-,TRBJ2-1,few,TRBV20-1,CSAPLYSEQFF,TGCAGTGCTCCACTATACAGTGAGCAGTTCTTC
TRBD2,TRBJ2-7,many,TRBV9,CASSPSGGQVDYEQYF,TGTGCCAGCAGCCCTAGCGGGGGACAGGTTGACTACGAGCAGTACTTC
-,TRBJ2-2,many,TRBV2,CASSEEAGELFF,TGTGCCAGCAGTGAAGAAGCCGGGGAGCTGTTTTTT
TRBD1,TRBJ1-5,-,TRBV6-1,CASSLTGASNQPQHF,TGTGCCAGCAGCCTGACAGGGGCTAGCAATCAGCCCCAGCATTTT
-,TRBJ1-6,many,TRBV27,CASSVGLRQGSPLHF,TGTGCCAGCAGTGTGGGACTTCGGCAAGGATCACCCCTCCACTTT
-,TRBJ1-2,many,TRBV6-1,CASNDPFVGTTNYGYTF,TGTGCCAGCAACGACCCTTTTGTCGGGACAACTAACTATGGCTACACCTTC
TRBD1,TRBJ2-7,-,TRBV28,CASSSGTGVREQYF,TGTGCCAGCAGTTCCGGGACAGGGGTACGGGAGCAGTACTTC
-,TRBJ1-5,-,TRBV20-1,CSAREPGQPQHF,TGCAGTGCTAGAGAGCCGGGTCAGCCCCAGCATTTT
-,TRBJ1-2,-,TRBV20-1,CSASPGQKSTYGYTF,TGCAGTGCCAGCCCTGGACAGAAGAGTACTTATGGCTACACCTTC
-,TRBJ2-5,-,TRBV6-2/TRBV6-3,CASSEWRGQETQYF,TGTGCCAGCAGTGAATGGAGAGGGCAAGAGACCCAGTACTTC
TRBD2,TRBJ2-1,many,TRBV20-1,CSATHLAGGAYNEQFF,TGCAGTGCTACCCACCTAGCGGGGGGGGCCTACAATGAGCAGTTCTTC
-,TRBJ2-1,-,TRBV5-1,CASSVTAGSKNEQFF,TGCGCCAGCAGCGTGACCGCGGGGTCAAAAAATGAGCAGTTCTTC
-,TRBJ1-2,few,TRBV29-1,CSVAVPRGALYGYTF,TGCAGCGTTGCAGTTCCCCGGGGGGCGCTCTATGGCTACACCTTC
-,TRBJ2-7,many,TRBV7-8,CASTPLGAAAYEQYF,TGTGCCAGCACTCCTCTAGGGGCGGCCGCCTACGAGCAGTACTTC
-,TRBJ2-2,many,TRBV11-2,CASSLDGGLAGELFF,TGTGCCAGCAGCTTAGACGGGGGGCTTGCTGGGGAGCTGTTTTTT
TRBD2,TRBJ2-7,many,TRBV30,CAWSVGTSVYEQYF,TGTGCCTGGAGTGTAGGGACTAGCGTCTACGAGCAGTACTTC
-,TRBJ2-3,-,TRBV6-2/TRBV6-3,CASTEGATDTQYF,TGTGCCAGCACCGAGGGTGCGACAGATACGCAGTATTTT
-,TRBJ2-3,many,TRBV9,CASSVDRASDTQYF,TGTGCCAGCAGCGTAGATAGGGCCTCAGATACGCAGTATTTT
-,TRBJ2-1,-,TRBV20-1,CSAREGGYYNEQFF,TGCAGTGCTAGAGAGGGGGGATACTACAATGAGCAGTTCTTC
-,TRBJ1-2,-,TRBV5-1,CASSGAGTGDGYTF,TGCGCCAGCAGCGGGGCGGGGACTGGGGATGGCTACACCTTC
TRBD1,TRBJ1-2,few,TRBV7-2,CASRRRDRVDGYTF,TGTGCCAGCAGACGCAGGGACAGGGTGGACGGCTACACCTTC
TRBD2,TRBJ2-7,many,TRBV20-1,CSAPERGSSYEQYF,TGCAGTGCTCCCGAGCGGGGTAGCTCCTACGAGCAGTACTTC
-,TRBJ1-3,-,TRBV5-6,CASSLGPRTGNTIYF,TGTGCCAGCAGCTTAGGGCCAAGAACTGGAAACACCATATATTTT
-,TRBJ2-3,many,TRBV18,CASSPPNRDTQYF,TGTGCCAGCTCACCTCCAAACCGGGATACGCAGTATTTT
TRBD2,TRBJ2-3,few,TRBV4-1,CASSQDVTSRLLTQYF,TGCGCCAGCAGCCAAGATGTGACTAGCCGGCTCTTAACGCAGTATTTT
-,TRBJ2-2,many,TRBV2,CASSETRLGELFF,TGTGCCAGCAGTGAGACTAGACTTGGGGAGCTGTTTTTT
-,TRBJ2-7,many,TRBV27,CASSLWAGPTYEQYF,TGTGCCAGCAGTTTATGGGCAGGGCCGACCTACGAGCAGTACTTC
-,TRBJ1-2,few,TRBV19,CASSTRVLNYGYTF,TGTGCCAGTAGCACAAGGGTGCTGAACTATGGCTACACCTTC
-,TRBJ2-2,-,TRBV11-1,CASSLGAPGTGELFF,TGTGCCAGCAGCTTAGGGGCCCCGGGCACCGGGGAGCTGTTTTTT
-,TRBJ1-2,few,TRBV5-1,CASSLETGDGYTF,TGCGCCAGCAGCTTGGAAACAGGAGATGGCTACACCTTC
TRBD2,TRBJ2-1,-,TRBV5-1,CASRRTSGRSLRAEQFF,TGCGCCAGCAGGAGGACTAGCGGGCGATCCCTACGAGCCGAGCAGTTCTTC
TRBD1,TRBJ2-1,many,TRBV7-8,CASSAQTGGVYNEQFF,TGTGCCAGCAGCGCCCAGACAGGGGGCGTCTACAATGAGCAGTTCTTC
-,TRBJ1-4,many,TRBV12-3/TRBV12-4,CASSRGRMTNEKLFF,TGTGCCAGCAGTCGGGGGCGAATGACTAATGAAAAACTGTTTTTT
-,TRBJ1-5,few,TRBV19,CASSILTGKGNQPQHF,TGTGCCAGTAGTATCCTTACAGGGAAGGGCAATCAGCCCCAGCATTTT
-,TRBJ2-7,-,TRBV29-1,CSGADSYEQYF,TGCAGCGGGGCGGATTCCTACGAGCAGTACTTC
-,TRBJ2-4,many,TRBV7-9,CASSLGGGTKNIQYF,TGTGCCAGCAGCTTAGGAGGGGGGACCAAAAACATTCAGTACTTC
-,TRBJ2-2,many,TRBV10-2,CASSEFPWEYEDAGELFF,TGCGCCAGCAGTGAGTTCCCATGGGAGTACGAGGACGCCGGGGAGCTGTTTTTT
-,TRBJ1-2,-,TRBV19,CASIQRERDYGYTF,TGTGCCAGTATCCAAAGGGAAAGGGACTATGGCTACACCTTC
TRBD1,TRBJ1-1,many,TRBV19,CASRQGGSMNTEAFF,TGTGCCAGCAGACAGGGGGGCTCGATGAACACTGAAGCTTTCTTT
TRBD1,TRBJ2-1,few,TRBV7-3,CASRYAGQGIYEQFF,TGTGCCAGCAGGTATGCGGGACAGGGGATTTATGAGCAGTTCTTC
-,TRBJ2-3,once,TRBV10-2,CASREGTADTQYF,TGCGCCAGCAGAGAAGGGACTGCAGATACGCAGTATTTT
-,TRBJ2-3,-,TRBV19,CASEERSTDTQYF,TGTGCCAGTGAGGAGCGTAGCACAGATACGCAGTATTTT